This T cell receptor (beta chain) stems from a study of Graves' ophthalmopathy and Graves' hyperthyroidism. The wider study: Prior to any treatment, peripheral blood was collected at the time of initial diagnosis.

On this clonotype: One end of the junction fails to match germline, which may point to a read error.

As the template, RNA transcripts were used to amplify TCR beta CDR3 regions. After a first-round RT-PCR with HTBI primers, a second-round multiplex PCR was run. MiXCR, applied by TCRdb to the multiplex PCR reads, yields one record per CDR3 protein. The sample lists roughly 700,000 distinct CDR3 sequences, roughly 40% seen once, with about 40% in the top ten. Germline V gene data show CDR1 as ENHRY and CDR2 as SYGVKD. The length of the CDR3 is 15 residues. This receptor was taken from an adult man with Graves' ophthalmopathy. This chain joins TRBV10-3 and TRBJ1-6; 7 bases match TRBD1. Sequencing was done on a sample of peripheral blood. The CDR3 loop reads CAFSLQGPQDSPLHF. CDR3 sequence (DNA): TGTGCCTTCAGTTTACAGGGGCCCCAAGATTCACCCCTCCACTTT.